These T cell receptor beta chains were read from a single sample in a study of T cell responses to AZD1222 COVID-19 vaccine. Here immunoSEQ multiplex PCR was the method, and the copy in TCRdb shows in-frame clones only, minus some. The table includes roughly 130,000 clones, 80% to 90% detected once. Here the sequenced sample was peripheral blood, taken on day 0 of MenACWY control vaccination. The origin of the receptors is an adult in good health. The CDR3 runs from the conserved cysteine through the conserved F or W. D genes are given only for firm matches. Part of the rows lack a size; the others show once, few, many or a class for expanded clones.

D | J | V | size | CDR3 | DNA
. | TRBJ2-1 | TRBV10-1 | once | CASSRDGGSYNEQFF | TGCGCCAGCAGTCGCGACGGCGGCTCCTACAATGAGCAGTTCTTC
TRBD1 | TRBJ1-5 | TRBV5-1 | . | CASSLGDRAQPQHF | TGCGCCAGCAGCTTGGGAGACAGGGCCCAGCCCCAGCATTTT
. | TRBJ2-7 | TRBV5-1 | . | CASSLGYEQYF | TGCGCCAGCAGCTTAGGGTACGAGCAGTACTTC
TRBD2 | TRBJ2-1 | TRBV29-1 | . | CSVYRTSGNNEQFF | TGCAGCGTGTATCGGACTAGCGGGAACAATGAGCAGTTCTTC
TRBD2 | TRBJ2-7 | TRBV7-2 | . | CASSLRREGYEQYF | TGTGCCAGCAGCTTAAGACGGGAGGGATACGAGCAGTACTTC
. | TRBJ2-1 | TRBV5-6 | . | CASSLGPEAAYNEQFF | TGTGCCAGCAGCTTGGGCCCTGAAGCGGCTTACAATGAGCAGTTCTTC
. | TRBJ1-5 | TRBV24-1 | . | CATSDADRPDQPQHF | TGTGCCACCAGTGATGCTGACAGACCCGATCAGCCCCAGCATTTT
. | TRBJ1-4 | TRBV28 | . | CASSTPVWQGNEKLFF | TGTGCCAGCAGTACGCCCGTTTGGCAGGGTAACGAAAAACTGTTTTTT
. | TRBJ2-7 | TRBV4-1 | . | CASSQDRYEQYF | TGCGCCAGCAGCCAAGATCGATACGAGCAGTACTTC
. | TRBJ2-7 | TRBV29-1 | . | CSVVGPGEQYF | TGCAGCGTTGTAGGCCCCGGGGAGCAGTACTTC
. | TRBJ2-2 | TRBV19 | . | CASSPDTNTGELFF | TGTGCCAGTAGCCCCGACACAAACACCGGGGAGCTGTTTTTT
TRBD1 | TRBJ1-4 | TRBV28 | . | CASSPGTGGVATNEKLFF | TGTGCCAGCAGCCCCGGGACAGGGGGTGTTGCAACTAATGAAAAACTGTTTTTT
TRBD2 | TRBJ2-7 | TRBV5-1 | . | CASSLEVAGLYEQYF | TGCGCCAGCAGCTTGGAGGTAGCGGGATTATACGAGCAGTACTTC
TRBD1 | TRBJ2-2 | TRBV7-7 | . | CASSPTQGAGELFF | TGTGCCAGCAGCCCCACACAGGGGGCCGGGGAGCTGTTTTTT
. | TRBJ1-1 | TRBV10-2 | . | CASGGANTEAFF | TGCGCCAGCGGAGGGGCCAACACTGAAGCTTTCTTT
. | TRBJ2-1 | TRBV5-1 | . | CASSTYSGLSYNEQFF | TGCGCCAGCAGCACCTATAGCGGATTATCCTACAATGAGCAGTTCTTC
. | TRBJ1-1 | TRBV28 | . | CASSNQGQGYTEAFF | TGTGCCAGCAGTAACCAGGGGCAGGGGTACACTGAAGCTTTCTTT
. | TRBJ2-1 | TRBV2 | few | CASSDYSRQFF | TGTGCCAGCAGTGATTATAGTAGGCAGTTCTTC
. | TRBJ2-2 | TRBV11-3 | medium-sized | CASSYTGELFF | TGTGCCAGCAGCTACACCGGGGAGCTGTTTTTT
. | TRBJ2-7 | TRBV6-5 | . | CASGLRPTYEQYF | TGTGCCAGCGGATTACGTCCTACCTACGAGCAGTACTTC
. | TRBJ1-1 | TRBV7-9 | . | CASSLDQGSTEAFF | TGTGCCAGCAGCTTAGATCAAGGGAGTACTGAAGCTTTCTTT
TRBD1 | TRBJ1-4 | TRBV6-5 | . | CASRTGQGTILFF | TGTGCCAGCAGGACGGGACAGGGTACGATCCTGTTTTTT
. | TRBJ2-7 | TRBV18 | once | CASSPSGTYEQYF | TGTGCCAGCTCACCGTCGGGAACCTACGAGCAGTACTTC
. | TRBJ1-1 | TRBV12-3/TRBV12-4 | . | CASSLLSANRAFF | TGTGCCAGCAGTTTACTAAGCGCCAACAGAGCTTTCTTT
. | TRBJ2-2 | TRBV24-1 | few | CATSDPRLNTGELFF | TGTGCCACCAGTGACCCCCGACTAAACACCGGGGAGCTGTTTTTT
. | TRBJ2-7 | TRBV2 | . | CASSEVRDIEQYF | TGTGCCAGCAGTGAGGTCCGGGACATCGAGCAGTACTTC
TRBD2 | TRBJ2-1 | TRBV5-1 | . | CASSWTGTSGSYEQFF | TGCGCCAGCAGCTGGACCGGGACTAGCGGGAGCTATGAGCAGTTCTTC
. | TRBJ1-6 | TRBV19 | . | CASRSGTANSPLHF | TGTGCCAGCCGTTCCGGGACGGCAAATTCACCCCTCCACTTT
. | TRBJ1-2 | TRBV2 | . | CASTLGQGGNYGYTF | TGTGCCAGCACATTGGGCCAGGGTGGCAACTATGGCTACACCTTC
. | TRBJ2-5 | TRBV10-2 | . | CASSPLQETQYF | TGCGCCAGCAGCCCACTCCAAGAGACCCAGTACTTC
. | TRBJ1-6 | TRBV5-8 | . | CASSFHRVNSPLHF | TGTGCCAGCAGCTTTCACAGGGTAAACTCACCCCTCCACTTT
. | TRBJ2-1 | TRBV6-1 | . | CASSELALANRRNEQFF | TGTGCCAGCAGTGAATTGGCTCTAGCTAACCGTCGCAATGAGCAGTTCTTC
. | TRBJ1-5 | TRBV7-9 | . | CASSAFGGRNQPQHF | TGTGCCAGCAGCGCGTTTGGGGGCCGCAATCAGCCCCAGCATTTT
. | TRBJ1-2 | TRBV6-5 | . | CASSYSETGYGYTF | TGTGCCAGCAGTTACTCTGAGACAGGCTATGGCTACACCTTC
. | TRBJ1-5 | TRBV11-2 | . | CASSLDSRDQPQHF | TGTGCCAGCAGCTTAGATAGCCGAGATCAGCCCCAGCATTTT
TRBD2 | TRBJ2-7 | TRBV4-1 | . | CASSQDPGGAFYEQYF | TGCGCCAGCAGCCAAGATCCGGGAGGGGCGTTCTACGAGCAGTACTTC
. | TRBJ1-3 | TRBV5-4 | . | CASSFGGSGNTIYF | TGTGCCAGCAGCTTCGGGGGGTCTGGAAACACCATATATTTT
. | TRBJ1-2 | TRBV5-1 | . | CASSLADGYGYTF | TGCGCCAGCAGCTTGGCGGACGGCTATGGCTACACCTTC
TRBD1 | TRBJ2-7 | TRBV19 | few | CASTPGQGTYEQYF | TGTGCCAGTACCCCGGGACAGGGTACCTACGAGCAGTACTTC
. | TRBJ2-2 | TRBV5-1 | . | CASSWDTTGELFF | TGCGCCAGCAGCTGGGACACCACCGGGGAGCTGTTTTTT
. | TRBJ1-4 | TRBV30 | . | CAWSVIRRLNEKLFF | TGTGCCTGGAGTGTAATTCGGCGGCTAAATGAAAAACTGTTTTTT
TRBD1 | TRBJ2-2 | TRBV29-1 | . | CSVSGQGAWTGELFF | TGCAGCGTTTCCGGACAGGGGGCTTGGACCGGGGAGCTGTTTTTT
TRBD2 | TRBJ2-1 | TRBV5-1 | . | CASSLSGTTRNEQFF | TGCGCCAGCAGCTTGAGCGGGACTACCCGGAATGAGCAGTTCTTC
TRBD2 | TRBJ2-1 | TRBV10-3 | . | CAISDWASGRDGEQFF | TGTGCCATCAGTGATTGGGCTAGCGGGAGGGACGGTGAGCAGTTCTTC
TRBD1 | TRBJ1-1 | TRBV19 | few | CASSIRGPTEAFF | TGTGCCAGTAGTATCAGGGGGCCCACTGAAGCTTTCTTT
. | TRBJ1-1 | TRBV19 | . | CATKRGIEAFF | TGTGCCACCAAGAGGGGGATTGAAGCTTTCTTT
. | TRBJ1-4 | TRBV4-1 | . | CASSSFAQVLSNEKLFF | TGCGCCAGCAGCTCCTTCGCACAGGTTCTCTCTAATGAAAAACTGTTTTTT
. | TRBJ1-3 | TRBV19 | . | CASSDDTYSGNTIYF | TGTGCCAGTAGTGACGATACGTACTCTGGAAACACCATATATTTT